The T cell receptor beta chain described here comes from a study of T cell repertoires in cytomegalovirus infection. The CDR3 is made up of 13 amino acids. Trimming pared 5 bases from V and 1 base from J, leaving 8 bases between. Germline V gene data show CDR1 as MNHEY and CDR2 as SMNVEV (reference sequence). TCRdb re-called the reads with MiXCR, one entry per CDR3 protein. This sample has 900,000 to 950,000 distinct CDR3 sequences, with around 32% found just once. This clonotype was found a few times. Its cognate antigen is unknown. Sequencing used cultured CD8+ T cells from PBMCs, obtained from culture after CMV antigen stimulation. This TCR was recovered from a human donor in good health (CMV status not recorded). Some clones in this sample may be carry-over from other donors' samples. The V call is TRBV27, the J call TRBJ1-1; D gene unclear. The DNA for the CDR3 is TGTGCCAGCAGTCCCACCTCGAACACTGAAGCTTTCTTT. It yields the protein CASSPTSNTEAFF.